The clone carrying this TCR beta chain was counted many times. Its antigen is unidentified. The source of the sample is a study of glioma-infiltrating T cells. Study-wide results and limits: Tissue and blood shared very few CDR3 sequences. Non-neoplastic patients had below-expected tissue-blood divergence, while all gliomas exceeded expectation.

The iRepertoire nested amplicon-rescue multiplex PCR amplified TCR alpha and beta CDR3s from RNA. TCRdb reprocessed the multiplex PCR reads via MiXCR and lists one record per CDR3 protein. The sample yields roughly 120,000 distinct CDR3 sequences, roughly 24% seen once. The ends were cut back, 3 bases at V and 6 bases at J, with 12 bases in the middle. The CDR3 spans 13 residues. Germline CDR1 and CDR2: DFQATT and SNEGSKA (reference sequence). The sample was glioma tissue, nonneoplastic brain tissue, or PBMCs (not recorded which). This sequence joins TRBV20-1 and TRBJ2-4; D gene unclear. This TCR was recovered from a human donor with low-grade glioma or glioblastoma, undergoing nonglioma brain surgery, or in good health (not recorded which). The CDR3: CSASAGAANIQYF. The CDR3 nucleotides read TGCAGTGCTAGTGCAGGCGCGGCAAACATTCAGTACTTC.